The following is a TCR beta chain sequence with its context. How the authors handled the data: Researchers report that nucleated cell counts were estimated from reference gene primer amplification. The assay was immunoSEQ multiplex PCR, and TCRdb's table has in-frame clones only and misses some. V and J calls and clone size are as listed in that table; D and trimming were resolved from the DNA. Here the sample spans about 200,000 clones, about 88% being singletons. The CDR3 is made up of 14 amino acids. The V gene's germline CDR1 is MDHEN and CDR2 SYDVKM. Deletions cut 1 base from V and 5 bases from J, with 8 bases between. These data originate in a study of blood T cell repertoires in COVID-19. About the research overall: COVID-19 samples, acute and convalescent, were from the United States, Italy and Spain.

Seattle-derived patients entered the study during active infection and were followed longitudinally. The chain uses TRBV28 and TRBJ2-2, with a tentative D call TRBD1 (6 bases). Sequenced material: peripheral blood. The origin of this receptor is a man aged 45-65 years with COVID-19, enrolled during active disease. This chain's CDR3 is CASSLYQGTGELFF. DNA of the CDR3: TGTGCCAGCAGTTTATATCAGGGGACCGGGGAGCTGTTTTTT.